These 19 T cell receptor beta chains were sequenced from one sample in a study of cytomegalovirus exposure and HLA in healthy donors. In the PCR, 60 Vbeta and 13 Jbeta primers were used. Only in-frame clones appear in the TCRdb table, and some are missing; sequencing was by immunoSEQ multiplex PCR. The sample carries some 150,000 clones, about 84% recorded once. Sequenced: PBMCs. Source of these receptors: a male donor in good health and CMV-seronegative.

CDR3 residues: CAIGPPAGVTDDTQYF. The CDR3 DNA follows: TGTGCCATCGGGCCCCCGGCGGGGGTTACGGATGATACGCAGTATTTT. The rearrangement uses TRBV10-3 and TRBJ2-3, with TRBD2 matching over 7 bases. The CDR3 is made up of 16 amino acids. Germline CDR1 is ENHRY and CDR2 is SYGVKD. V was clipped by 8 bases and J by 6 bases; unmatched bases: 17.

This rearrangement joins TRBV29-1 to TRBJ2-7; 11 nucleotides agree with TRBD2. V dropped 7 bases and J dropped 3; count of bases not matched to a gene: 11. CDR1 is SQVTM and CDR2 is ANQGSEA in the germline V gene. The CDR3 totals 15 residues. This CDR3 is CSGSAGTSGNYEQYF. The CDR3 DNA reads as TGCAGCGGGTCCGCCGGGACTAGCGGAAACTACGAGCAGTACTTC.

V usage is TRBV7-8 and J usage is TRBJ1-5; D call uncertain. CDR3 length: 14 residues. Deletions cut 2 bases from V and 5 bases from J, with 10 bases between. Germline V gene data show CDR1 as SGHVS and CDR2 as FQNEAQ. CDR3 sequence reads: CASSLSPADQPQHF. DNA of the CDR3: TGTGCCAGCAGCTTAAGCCCCGCCGATCAGCCCCAGCATTTT.

The chain carries TRBV5-4 and TRBJ2-7; 10 nucleotides line up with TRBD1. V dropped 5 bases and J dropped 6; count of bases not matched to a gene: 5. This CDR3 is 13 amino acids long. Germline CDR1 is SGHNT and CDR2 is YYREEE (reference sequence). The CDR3 nucleotides are TGTGCCAGCAGAATGGGACAGGGGTTCGAGCAGTACTTC. Translating gives CASRMGQGFEQYF.

The J gene is TRBJ1-2, the V gene TRBV30, with D hard to call. V lost 5 bases and J 2 bases, leaving 12 bases between the germline ends. CDR1 is GTSNPN, CDR2 SVGIG, per germline (reference sequence). The CDR3 sequence is 13 residues long. The CDR3 is CAWAVAANYGYTF. In DNA, the CDR3 is TGTGCCTGGGCAGTGGCGGCAAACTATGGCTACACCTTC.

This clone was picked up a small number of times. This rearrangement joins TRBV4-3 to TRBJ2-7; no definite D call. The germline V and J ends were trimmed by 0 bases and 0 bases, with 9 bases remaining between them. The germline CDR1 and CDR2 sequences are LGHNA and YSLEER. There are 15 residues in the CDR3. The CDR3 DNA sequence: TGCGCCAGCAGCCAAGAACCGAGTGTCTCCTACGAGCAGTACTTC. The encoded protein is CASSQEPSVSYEQYF.

The table lists this clone with a count of one. The V call is TRBV15, the J call TRBJ1-1; D is unresolved. The ends were cut back, 1 base at V and 0 bases at J, with 12 bases in the middle. The germline CDR1 and CDR2 sequences are LNHNV and YYDKDF (reference sequence). This CDR3 comprises 16 residues. CDR3 DNA sequence: TGTGCCACCAGCAGAGTCCCGGCAGGAATGAACACTGAAGCTTTCTTT. This encodes CATSRVPAGMNTEAFF.

V and J are TRBV7-9 and TRBJ2-3; a possible D gene is TRBD1 (6 bases). The CDR3 contains 16 residues. Trimming pared 4 bases from V and 2 bases from J, leaving 16 bases between. Per the germline V gene, CDR1 is SEHNR and CDR2 is FQNEAQ (reference sequence). Here the CDR3 reads CASSSDRYQFTDTQYF. CDR3 nucleotides: TGTGCCAGCAGCTCCGACAGGTATCAATTCACAGATACGCAGTATTTT.

This chain connects TRBV5-4 to TRBJ2-5; tentatively, D is TRBD1 (6 bases). The V end was cut by 3 bases, the J end by 6 bases, with 12 bases between. CDR3 length equals 13 residues. Germline V lookup: CDR1 SGHNT, CDR2 YYREEE (reference sequence). The CDR3 loop is CASSYPQGKTQYF. CDR3 nucleotides: TGTGCCAGCAGCTACCCCCAGGGGAAGACCCAGTACTTC.

V gene TRBV9 combines with J gene TRBJ2-1, with TRBD1 as a possible D gene (6 bases). The germline V and J ends were trimmed by 6 bases and 10 bases, with 20 bases remaining between them. In germline, CDR1 is SGDLS, CDR2 YYNGEE. The CDR3 loop spans 14 amino acids. The CDR3 DNA is TGTGCCAGCACCGTGGGGGCCTGGGATTCCGAGCAGTTCTTC. Protein product: CASTVGAWDSEQFF. Full variable domain (outside the CDR3, taken from reference TRBV9 and TRBJ2-1): DSGVTQTPKHLITATGQRVTLRCSPRSGDLSVYWYQQSLDQGLQFLIQYYNGEERAKGNILERFSAQQFPDLHSELNLSSLELGDSALYFCASTVGAWDSEQFFGPGTRLTVL.

The chain has TRBV28 and TRBJ2-4; possible D gene TRBD2, 5 bases. This CDR3 comprises 15 residues. Per germline, CDR1 MDHEN and CDR2 SYDVKM. The V end lost 2 bases, the J end lost 1 base, and 9 bases lay between the germline ends. The CDR3 coding sequence is TGTGCCAGCAGTTTACCTCTAGCCGCCAAAAACATTCAGTACTTC. Amino acid sequence: CASSLPLAAKNIQYF.

The rearrangement uses TRBV9 and TRBJ2-3; 10 nucleotides match TRBD2. V dropped 1 base and J dropped 5; count of bases not matched to a gene: 4. CDR3 size: 15 residues. Germline V gene lookup returns CDR1 SGDLS and CDR2 YYNGEE. The CDR3 nucleotides are TGTGCCAGCAGCGTACTAGCGGGGGATAGAGATACGCAGTATTTT. Protein product: CASSVLAGDRDTQYF.

The rearrangement links TRBV15 to TRBJ2-1; 10 bases match TRBD2. V lost 5 bases to trimming and J lost 5 bases; unmatched junction nucleotides: 15. The germline CDR1 and CDR2 sequences are LNHNV and YYDKDF (reference sequence). The CDR3 extends over 18 amino acids. CDR3 amino acids: CATSRFIAGGAVDNEQFF. The CDR3 DNA reads TGTGCCACCAGCCGATTTATAGCGGGAGGCGCCGTCGACAATGAGCAGTTCTTC.

This clone appeared a single time. This rearrangement joins TRBV5-1 to TRBJ2-2; 9 bases align to TRBD2. The CDR3 spans 16 residues. V gave up 3 bases and J gave up 1 base; unmatched junction bases: 4. Germline V lookup: CDR1 SGHRS, CDR2 YFSETQ. Written as DNA, the CDR3 is TGCGCCAGCAGCTACATAGCGGGGGTGAACACCGGGGAGCTGTTTTTT. Protein: CASSYIAGVNTGELFF. Using reference TRBV5-1 and TRBJ2-2 for the parts outside the CDR3, the full variable domain is KAGVTQTPRYLIKTRGQQVTLSCSPISGHRSVSWYQQTPGQGLQFLFEYFSETQRNKGNFPGRFSGRQFSNSRSEMNVSTLELGDSALYLCASSYIAGVNTGELFFGEGSRLTVL.

This clone was recorded once. The chain links TRBV7-9 to TRBJ1-2; D is possibly TRBD1 (5 bases). The CDR3 totals 15 residues. The germline V gene has CDR1 SEHNR and CDR2 FQNEAQ (reference sequence). Trimming pared 4 bases from V and 5 bases from J, leaving 17 bases between. The chain's CDR3 is CASSYPVQGRYGYTF. CDR3 nucleotide sequence: TGTGCCAGCAGCTACCCGGTGCAGGGCAGATATGGCTACACCTTC.

In its sample, this clone was seen a few times. The gene calls are TRBV30 and TRBJ2-1, with TRBD1 identical over 8 bases. Germline trimming cut 1 base from V and 10 bases from J; bases unmatched to any gene: 9. CDR1 GTSNPN and CDR2 SVGIG come from the germline V gene (reference sequence). CDR3 length: 14 residues. The CDR3 protein is CAWSANLRGREQFF. The CDR3 DNA reads TGTGCCTGGAGTGCGAATCTCAGGGGGCGAGAGCAGTTCTTC.

The rearrangement joins TRBV29-1 to TRBJ1-2; D ambiguous. In germline, CDR1 is SQVTM, CDR2 ANQGSEA. The CDR3 extends over 15 amino acids. Trimming pared 4 bases from V and 7 bases from J, leaving 22 bases between. CDR3 protein: CSVGKSQRLLSGYTF. In DNA, the CDR3 is TGCAGCGTTGGAAAATCGCAGAGACTGTTATCTGGCTACACCTTC.

This clone was seen just once. The V and J genes are TRBV4-3 and TRBJ1-1, with D maybe TRBD1 (5 bases). V was shortened by 4 bases and J by 5 bases, with 14 bases between the two germline ends. Germline CDR1 is LGHNA and CDR2 is YSLEER. The CDR3 loop spans 14 amino acids. In DNA form, the CDR3 reads TGCGCCAGCAGCCCTGTTGGGGGGGATACTGAAGCTTTCTTT. Encoded protein: CASSPVGGDTEAFF.

CDR3 residues: CASRIAGGAADTQYF. The CDR3 nucleotides are TGTGCCAGCAGGATAGCGGGAGGTGCCGCAGATACGCAGTATTTT. The genes are TRBV28 and TRBJ2-3; 10 nucleotides line up with TRBD2. This CDR3 is 15 amino acids long. Germline V gene lookup returns CDR1 MDHEN and CDR2 SYDVKM. Losses at the gene ends were 6 bases for V and 4 bases for J; bases not matched to a gene: 7.